This entry features one TCR beta chain sequence. The antigen is unknown. One end of the junction does not line up with germline, which may come from a read error. CDR1 and CDR2 from the germline V gene are SGHAT and FQNNGV. The CDR3 runs 17 residues. The data originate from a study of tumor-infiltrating lymphocytes in primary liver carcinoma. General observations from the study: With p = 0.039, the top-250-clone fraction in tumors significantly exceeded that in blood.

A primer in the constant region served to generate TCR beta cDNA from 500 ng of total RNA. Three nested multiplex PCR rounds, a slightly modified ARM-PCR method, built the TCR beta libraries. With TRBV1-TRBV30 forward primers and a C-beta reverse primer, the first two PCR rounds were run for approximately 10 cycles each. TCRdb ran MiXCR on the multiplex PCR reads and lists one entry per CDR3 protein. Altogether 300,000 to 400,000 distinct CDR3 sequences are present, 65% being singletons, with the ten largest covering about 6.5%. Unsorted whole blood supplied the RNA, and germline DNA was extracted too.

The specimen was peripheral blood. The source is a man aged 35 to 55 with primary liver carcinoma and hepatitis B virus infection. The chain has TRBV11-2 and TRBJ2-1, with 10 bases lining up with TRBD2. The CDR3 nucleotides read TGTGCCAGCAACTTAGGTAGCGGGGGGAGGTCCTACAATGAGCAGTTCTTC. It encodes CASNLGSGGRSYNEQFF.